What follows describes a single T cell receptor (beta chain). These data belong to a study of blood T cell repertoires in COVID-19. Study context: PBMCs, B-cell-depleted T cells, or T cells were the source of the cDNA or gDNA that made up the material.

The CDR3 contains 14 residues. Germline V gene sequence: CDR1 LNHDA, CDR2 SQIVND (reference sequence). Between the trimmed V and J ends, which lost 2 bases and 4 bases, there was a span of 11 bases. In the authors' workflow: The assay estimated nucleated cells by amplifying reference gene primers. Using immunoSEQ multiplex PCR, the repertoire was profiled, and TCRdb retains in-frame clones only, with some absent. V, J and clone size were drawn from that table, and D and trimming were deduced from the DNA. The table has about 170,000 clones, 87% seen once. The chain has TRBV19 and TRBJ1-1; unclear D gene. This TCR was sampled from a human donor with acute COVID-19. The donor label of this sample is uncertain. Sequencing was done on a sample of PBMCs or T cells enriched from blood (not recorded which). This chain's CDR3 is CASSILAVSTEAFF. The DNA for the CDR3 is TGTGCCAGTAGTATACTGGCGGTGAGCACTGAAGCTTTCTTT.